This T cell receptor (beta chain) was retrieved from a study of radiotherapy plus CTLA-4 blockade in lung cancer. Study summary: Overall, approximately 19% of patients showed an objective response, while over 30% attained disease control. Study outcomes and limitations: Radiotherapy with ipilimumab was followed by blood expansion of tumor-derived clones.

V gave up 4 bases and J gave up 7 bases; unmatched junction bases: 10. Germline V CDR1 and CDR2: MNHNY, SVGAGI (reference sequence). This CDR3 region has 15 residues. CTLA-4 blockade using ipilimumab, together with focal radiation, was received by patients with chemo-refractory metastatic non-small-cell lung cancer. About this clone itself: Antigen: not known.

Sequencing was performed with immunoSEQ multiplex PCR; in TCRdb, only in-frame clones are kept and a portion is missing. This repertoire shows some 120,000 clones, 81% found once; its top ten account for 2.5% to 3.5%. V usage is TRBV6-6 and J usage is TRBJ1-5; TRBD1 aligns across 7 bases. The receptor comes from a human donor with non-small cell lung cancer that progressed on radiotherapy plus ipilimumab. Some clones in this sample may be carry-over from other donors' samples. Sequenced material: peripheral blood, taken from a patient treated with radiotherapy plus ipilimumab. DNA of the CDR3: TGTGCCAGCAGTTCAACAGGAGGGGGCGTGCAGCCCCAGCATTTT. Its protein is CASSSTGGGVQPQHF.